This T cell receptor beta chain originates from a study of CD8 T cells in ankylosing spondylitis. By quantitative 5'-RACE with molecular barcodes, the TCR beta libraries were made. TCRdb reprocessed the 5' RACE reads via MiXCR and lists one record per CDR3 protein. Counted here are 250,000 or so distinct CDR3 sequences, about 18% occurring once; the ten biggest clones make up around 30%. The table lists this clonotype with many counts. Sequenced sample: blood, either unsorted or a sorted T cell fraction (not recorded which). The sequence was collected from a male donor with ankylosing spondylitis or in good health (not recorded which).

For the CDR3, the DNA is TGCAGCGTTCAGCGGACTGGCTCCTACGAGCAGTACTTC. This codes for CSVQRTGSYEQYF. This rearrangement joins TRBV29-1 to TRBJ2-7; possibly TRBD2 for D (5 bases). V was trimmed by 5 bases and J by 0 bases, leaving 11 bases between them. CDR3 size: 13 residues. Germline-derived CDR1 and CDR2 are SQVTM and ANQGSEA.